A single sample is the source of the 14 T cell receptor beta chains below, sequenced in a study of radiotherapy plus CTLA-4 blockade in lung cancer. Clones were read by immunoSEQ multiplex PCR, and TCRdb kept only the in-frame ones, dropping some. The data contain 70,000 to 85,000 clones, nearly 75% of them singletons. The sequencing here drew on peripheral blood, taken from a patient treated with radiotherapy plus ipilimumab. The receptors shown here come from a human donor with non-small cell lung cancer whose response to radiotherapy plus ipilimumab could not be evaluated.

This clone was seen a single time. The V and J genes are TRBV27 and TRBJ2-6, with D possibly TRBD1 on 5 matching bases. CDR3 length: 17 residues. CDR1 MNHEY and CDR2 SMNVEV come from the germline V gene (reference sequence). V lost 1 base, J lost 0 bases, and 10 bases lay in between. DNA of the CDR3: TGTGCCAGCAGTTTATACTTTAGGGGCTCTGGGGCCAACGTCCTGACTTTC. Its translation: CASSLYFRGSGANVLTF.

This rearrangement joins TRBV30 to TRBJ2-3; weak D call: TRBD1 (5 bases). CDR1 and CDR2 from the germline V gene are GTSNPN and SVGIG (reference sequence). The CDR3 totals 15 residues. V shed 2 bases and J shed 2 bases, with 14 bases lying between them. The DNA of the CDR3 is TGTGCCTGGAGTCGCCTGGGGCGGAACACAGATACGCAGTATTTT. Its translation: CAWSRLGRNTDTQYF.

V gene TRBV28 combines with J gene TRBJ2-7; D gene ambiguous. CDR1 is MDHEN, CDR2 SYDVKM, per germline. This CDR3 comprises 14 residues. V was shortened by 2 bases and J by 5 bases, with 13 bases between the two germline ends. The CDR3 reads CASSLGGRRNEQYF. CDR3 nucleotides: TGTGCCAGCAGTTTAGGTGGGCGCAGAAACGAGCAGTACTTC.

The count of this clone is one. The chain uses TRBV13 and TRBJ2-7, with TRBD2 matching over 9 bases. Germline lookup yields CDR1 PRHDT and CDR2 FYEKMQ (reference sequence). This CDR3 has 16 residues. The V gene end was trimmed by 0 bases and the J gene end by 2 bases; junction bases not matched to a gene: 5. The CDR3 coding sequence is TGTGCCAGCAGCTTAGGGCTAGCGGGACCCCCCTACGAGCAGTACTTC. Translation gives CASSLGLAGPPYEQYF.

This clone was counted a few times. The V and J genes are TRBV23-1 and TRBJ1-3; 8 bases are a match to TRBD1. TRBV23-1 is an ORF, with its function uncertain. CDR3 size: 18 residues. V was clipped by 6 bases and J by 0 bases; unmatched bases: 13. CDR3 region: CASSPDRELQSSGNTIYF. CDR3 nucleotide sequence: TGCGCCAGCAGCCCGGACAGGGAATTACAAAGCTCTGGAAACACCATATATTTT.

V gene TRBV4-1 combines with J gene TRBJ2-6, with TRBD2 identical over 7 bases. V lost 4 bases, J lost 4 bases, and 10 bases stayed unmatched. The CDR3 spans 17 residues. The germline CDR1 and CDR2 sequences are MGHRA and YSYEKL. CDR3 sequence: CASSPILGREGANVLTF. The CDR3 DNA reads TGCGCCAGCAGCCCAATTTTGGGGAGGGAGGGGGCCAACGTCCTGACTTTC.

The chain employs TRBV7-8 and TRBJ1-5; TRBD1 might be the D (5 bases). The CDR3 loop spans 14 amino acids. V lost 5 bases to trimming and J lost 6 bases, with 14 bases between them. CDR1 is SGHVS, CDR2 FQNEAQ, per germline. In DNA, the CDR3 is TGTGCCAGCAGCCCCGGGGGTAGGGGTCAGCCCCAGCATTTT. Its translation is CASSPGGRGQPQHF. The variable domain in full, with the rest retrieved from reference TRBV7-8 and TRBJ1-5, is GAGVSQSPRYKVAKRGQDVALRCDPISGHVSLFWYQQALGQGPEFLTYFQNEAQLDKSGLPSDRFFAERPEGSVSTLKIQRTQQEDSAVYLCASSPGGRGQPQHFGDGTRLSIL.

This clone has a single count. V gene TRBV11-2 combines with J gene TRBJ2-5, with 8 nucleotides matching TRBD1. After removal of 5 bases from V and 4 bases from J, the junction contained 12 bases not matched to a gene. Germline V lookup: CDR1 SGHAT, CDR2 FQNNGV. The CDR3 is made up of 16 amino acids. CDR3 region: CASSHTDRVYLETQYF. In nucleotides, the CDR3 is TGTGCCAGCAGCCACACGGACAGGGTTTATTTAGAGACCCAGTACTTC.

The chain is built from TRBV27 and TRBJ2-5; tentatively, D is TRBD2 (7 bases). Germline V gene data show CDR1 as MNHEY and CDR2 as SMNVEV (reference sequence). This CDR3 is 14 amino acids long. Trimming left V 3 bases short and J 4 bases short, with 12 bases between. CDR3 sequence: CASSFRGGRETQYF. CDR3 bases: TGTGCCAGCAGTTTCAGGGGAGGGCGAGAGACCCAGTACTTC.

The chain employs TRBV10-3 and TRBJ1-5; a possible D gene is TRBD1 (6 bases). Per the germline V gene, CDR1 is ENHRY and CDR2 is SYGVKD. The length of the CDR3 is 15 residues. Trimming cost V 3 bases and J 5 bases, with 14 bases left between them. The CDR3 DNA reads as TGTGCCATCAGTGACGGGACAAGGGGAGATCAGCCCCAGCATTTT. Residues: CAISDGTRGDQPQHF.

This clone has a handful of counts. J is TRBJ2-3 and V is TRBV5-1; D is ambiguous. This CDR3 has 13 amino acids. Germline loops: CDR1 SGHRS, CDR2 YFSETQ. With 5 bases removed from V and 2 bases from J, the gap between germline ends came to 9 bases. CDR3 in DNA: TGCGCCAGCAGACCAGTGCTCACAGATACGCAGTATTTT. Amino acid sequence: CASRPVLTDTQYF.

The V call is TRBV4-2, the J call TRBJ2-7; 11 bases map to TRBD2. The length of the CDR3 is 16 residues. Looked up from germline, CDR1 is LGHNA and CDR2 is YNFKEQ. V dropped 3 bases and J dropped 6; count of bases not matched to a gene: 10. The CDR3 DNA reads TGTGCCAGCAGCCACATAGCGGGGGGGCCAGGGGGCGAGCAGTACTTC. It codes for CASSHIAGGPGGEQYF.

The chain carries TRBV4-1 and TRBJ1-1, with a weak D call TRBD1 (5 bases). Trimming took off 1 base at V and 4 bases at J, with 16 bases between the two ends. The CDR3 totals 16 residues. The germline V gene encodes CDR1 MGHRA and CDR2 YSYEKL. DNA for the CDR3: TGCGCCAGCAGCCAAGCGAATGCCAGGGTTGGCACTGAAGCTTTCTTT. Its translation is CASSQANARVGTEAFF.

The CDR3 coding sequence is TGCGCCAGCAGCCAAGATCTGGACAGGGGAGGCCCCCAGCATTTT. This encodes CASSQDLDRGGPQHF. The chain links TRBV4-1 to TRBJ1-5, with TRBD1 matching over 9 bases. CDR3 length: 15 residues. J gave up 10 bases and V 0 bases, and 7 bases lay outside the gene matches. Per the germline V gene, CDR1 is MGHRA and CDR2 is YSYEKL.